This TCR beta chain was sequenced for a study of a mutant IDH1 vaccine in newly diagnosed glioma. Study details: Treated patients were approximately 60% male, roughly 40% female, mean age around 40 years. Earlier care involved radiotherapy, temozolomide, or both, and the majority received both. Study-wide points: Immune responses arising from the vaccine appeared in about 94% of patients.

Using immunoSEQ multiplex PCR, the repertoire was profiled, and TCRdb retains in-frame clones only, with some absent. The sample carries about 36,000 clones, around 78% recorded once. With respect to this clone: What it binds is unknown.

As to time point: baseline, week 1 (first vaccination visit). Treatment here: pre-vaccination baseline after standard-of-care therapy. The CDR3 contains 14 residues. CDR1 MNHNY and CDR2 SVGAGI come from the germline V gene (reference sequence). Trimming stripped 0 bases from V and 4 bases from J, with 9 bases between. The receptor was derived from a man aged 40-49 years with glioma. Some clones in this sample may be carry-over from other donors' samples. The sample here was PBMCs, taken from a glioma patient treated with radiotherapy, temozolomide or both. This chain uses TRBV6-6 with TRBJ1-1; D is undetermined. The CDR3 here is CASSYSDRRTEAFF. CDR3 in DNA: TGTGCCAGCAGTTACTCCGATAGACGCACTGAAGCTTTCTTT.